This section outlines one T cell receptor (beta chain) sequence together with its context. Original analysis: Counts of nucleated cells, estimated from reference gene primer amplification, were obtained. Using immunoSEQ multiplex PCR, the repertoire was profiled, and TCRdb retains in-frame clones only, with some absent. That table supplies the V and J calls and clone size; D and trimming were determined from the DNA. In the table there are over 150,000 clones, 75% to 90% of which are singletons. This specimen belongs to a study of blood T cell repertoires in COVID-19. V shed 2 bases and J shed 12 bases, with 19 bases lying between them. The length of the CDR3 is 14 residues. Germline V gene data show CDR1 as SGHTA and CDR2 as FQGNSA.

V gene TRBV7-2 combines with J gene TRBJ1-1; D call uncertain. The receptor comes from a woman aged 55-69 years with acute or convalescent COVID-19. Sequencing used peripheral blood. This chain's CDR3 is CASSLLGVVGVTFF. Written as DNA, the CDR3 is TGTGCCAGCAGCTTATTGGGTGTCGTCGGGGTAACTTTCTTT.